This T cell receptor beta chain is drawn from a study of T cell clones after liver transplantation. Study details: TCRbeta sequencing after a pre-transplant mixed lymphocyte reaction identified graft-donor-reactive clones, later tracked in post-transplant blood. General study findings and limits: The donor-reactive repertoire was only partly measurable in two subjects, lacking donor cells. Post-transplant, graft-donor-reactive CD4 TCRbeta sequences in blood dropped significantly in most of the 8 subjects.

Concerning this clone: Its matching antigen is unknown.

Germline V CDR1 and CDR2: SGHRS, YFSETQ. The germline V and J ends were trimmed by 3 bases and 8 bases, with 18 bases remaining between them. This CDR3 spans 15 amino acids. This table comes from immunoSEQ multiplex PCR, and its TCRdb copy is limited to in-frame clones, with some not included. The sample holds tens of thousands of clones; roughly 86% are singletons and the top ten take 2.5%. The source was CD4+ T cells from blood, collected 24 months after liver transplant. The gene calls are TRBV5-1 and TRBJ2-1; D might be TRBD1 or TRBD2, each matching 6 bases. This TCR derives from a human patient who received a liver transplant. Part of the T cell pool may stem from the graft donor. The CDR3 here is CASSYLGGGRDEQFF. In nucleotides, the CDR3 is TGCGCCAGCAGCTACTTGGGGGGCGGCAGGGATGAGCAGTTCTTC.